Each of the 2 T cell receptor beta chains below was sequenced from the same sample in a study of shared clonotypes between healthy human individuals. Generated by immunoSEQ multiplex PCR, the TCRdb table keeps only in-frame clones and is missing some. The sample lists some 2,500,000 clones, about nine tenths occurring once. Source material: naive CD4+ T cells from PBMCs. Subset described: CD45RA+ positively selected. The receptor source for this set is a man aged 18 to 29 in good health. Some clones in this sample may be carry-over from other donors' samples.

The chain has TRBV5-1 and TRBJ2-7, with a possible D match to TRBD1 (5 bases). CDR1 is SGHRS, CDR2 YFSETQ, per germline. V dropped 0 bases and J dropped 1 base, with 8 bases sitting between them. The CDR3 is 14 residues long. The CDR3 here is CASSLEQGSYEQYF. The CDR3 nucleotides are TGCGCCAGCAGCTTGGAGCAGGGTTCCTACGAGCAGTACTTC.

On this clone: Other nucleotide sequences in the sample specify the same CDR3. The V call is TRBV20-1, the J call TRBJ1-5; D not resolved. This CDR3 has 11 amino acids. In germline, CDR1 is DFQATT, CDR2 SNEGSKA (reference sequence). Trimming took 3 bases from V and 9 from J, leaving 9 bases between them. The chain's CDR3 is CSARGMGPQHF. The CDR3 DNA is TGCAGTGCTAGGGGTATGGGGCCCCAGCATTTT.